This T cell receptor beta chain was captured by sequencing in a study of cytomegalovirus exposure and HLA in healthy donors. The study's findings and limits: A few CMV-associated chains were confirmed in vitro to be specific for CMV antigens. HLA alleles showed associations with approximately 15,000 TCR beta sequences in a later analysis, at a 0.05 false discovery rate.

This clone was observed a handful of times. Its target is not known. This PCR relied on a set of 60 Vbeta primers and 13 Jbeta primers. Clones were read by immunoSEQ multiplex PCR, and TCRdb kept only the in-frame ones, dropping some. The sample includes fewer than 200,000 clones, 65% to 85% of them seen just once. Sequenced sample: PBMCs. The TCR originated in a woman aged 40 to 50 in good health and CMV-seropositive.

The CDR3 DNA follows: TGTGCCAGCAGCCCCCGAGCTATGAATGAGCAGTTCTTC. Translating it yields CASSPRAMNEQFF. The chain combines TRBV13 with TRBJ2-1; D uncertain. Germline-derived CDR1 and CDR2 are PRHDT and FYEKMQ (reference sequence). This CDR3 has 13 amino acids. Trimming stripped 5 bases from V and 7 bases from J, with 12 bases between.